Listed below are T cell receptor beta chains from one sample, sequenced in a study of T cell responses to AZD1222 COVID-19 vaccine. Data came from immunoSEQ multiplex PCR; TCRdb stores just in-frame clones and leaves some out. The data contain approximately 75,000 clones, around 87% of them singletons. The source was peripheral blood, collected 28 days after the second AZD1222 dose. These receptors were collected from an adult who received the AZD1222 COVID-19 vaccine. Each CDR3 is given with its conserved first and last residue. The D gene is left open where the match is weak. A row's size may be missing; if present it is once, few, many or a size class.

NA	TRBV18	NA	TRBJ1-1	TGTGCCAGCTCACTACGGTCGGAAGAAGCTTTCTTT	CASSLRSEEAFF
TRBD2	TRBV20-1	once	TRBJ2-2	TGCAGTGCTAGTCCGATAGCGGGGGGAACTTCTACAACCGGGGAGCTGTTTTTT	CSASPIAGGTSTTGELFF
NA	TRBV29-1	NA	TRBJ2-7	TGCAGCGTTGTCGGACAGCTAGATTACGAGCAGTACTTC	CSVVGQLDYEQYF
NA	TRBV3-1/TRBV3-2	NA	TRBJ1-2	TGTGCCAGCAGCCAGGGCTCGGGGCCTGGCTACACCTTC	CASSQGSGPGYTF
NA	TRBV7-6	once	TRBJ1-5	TGTGCCAGCAGCTTAGCATGGCGGGGGGCTAGGCCCCGAGGTGATCAGCCCCAGCATTTT	CASSLAWRGARPRGDQPQHF
TRBD2	TRBV19	many	TRBJ2-3	TGTGCCAGTAAGACTAGCGGGGAGGCAGATACGCAGTATTTT	CASKTSGEADTQYF
TRBD2	TRBV12-5	NA	TRBJ2-1	TGTGCTAGTGGTTTAGCGACTAGCGCGAGCTCCTACAATGAGCAGTTCTTC	CASGLATSASSYNEQFF
NA	TRBV7-2	NA	TRBJ2-1	TGTGCCAGCAGCTTAAGTCCGCTAGTACAGTTCTTC	CASSLSPLVQFF
TRBD1	TRBV5-1	NA	TRBJ1-1	TGCGCCAGCAGCTTGGAATTTGGGTTAGGGGGCGACTTTTTAAGTCGTATGGACACTGAAGCTTTCTTT	CASSLEFGLGGDFLSRMDTEAFF
NA	TRBV27	NA	TRBJ1-1	TGTGCCAGCAGGGGTCAGGAAGTTTATACTGAAGCTTTCTTT	CASRGQEVYTEAFF
NA	TRBV27	NA	TRBJ1-6	TGTGCCAGCAGTTTCCCCTTGACTTCTATAGTACCCCTCCACTTT	CASSFPLTSIVPLHF
NA	TRBV4-1	few	TRBJ1-1	TGCGCCAGCAGCCAAGGGACCCATCGGGTCACTGAAGCTTTCTTT	CASSQGTHRVTEAFF
TRBD1	TRBV18	NA	TRBJ2-1	TGTGCCAGCTCACCAATAGGACAGGGTTATGAGCAGTTCTTC	CASSPIGQGYEQFF
TRBD2	TRBV9	NA	TRBJ2-2	TGTGCCAGCAGCCTCCGGGGGGACTCTAACACCGGGGAGCTGTTTTTT	CASSLRGDSNTGELFF